This T cell receptor (beta chain) was sequenced in a study of identical twins. TCRdb called the 5' RACE reads again in MiXCR, with one record for every CDR3 protein. The repertoire has about 920,000 distinct CDR3 sequences, more than 9% of them found once; the top ten carry about 1.5%. In the case of this clonotype: This may be a read error, as it is one base from a much larger clone.

The same specimen was also included in a second study, on yellow fever vaccine responses in identical twins.

The receptor was isolated from a young woman in good health. The sequenced sample was PBMCs.

DNA for the CDR3: TGTGCCGGCAGCTTAGCCGGGAGGACCCACAATGAGCAGTTCTTC. It encodes CAGSLAGRTHNEQFF. This chain uses TRBV11-2 with TRBJ2-1, with TRBD2 matching over 7 bases. CDR3 size: 15 residues. Germline V gene data show CDR1 as SGHAT and CDR2 as FQNNGV.